The 4 T cell receptor beta chains given below trace back to one sample, sequenced in a study of cytomegalovirus exposure and HLA in healthy donors. The PCR contained 60 Vbeta and 13 Jbeta primers. Profiling relied on immunoSEQ multiplex PCR, and the TCRdb table lists in-frame clones only, not all of them. Of around 92,000 clones in the sample, about 70% were seen once. The sequencing sample was made of PBMCs. Source of these receptors: a human donor in good health.

The chain carries TRBV10-3 and TRBJ2-3; TRBD1 matches at 8 bases. Germline CDR1 is ENHRY and CDR2 is SYGVKD. The CDR3 totals 15 residues. V shed 11 bases and J 6 bases; nucleotides not matched to a gene: 16. The CDR3 reads CALGLGTGDGDTQYF. As DNA, the CDR3 is TGTGCCTTGGGGTTGGGGACAGGAGATGGCGATACGCAGTATTTT.

The chain recombines TRBV6-1 with TRBJ1-2; D is uncertain. Germline CDR1 is MNHNS and CDR2 is SASEGT. CDR3 length: 12 amino acids. V was clipped by 3 bases and J by 7 bases, with 9 bases between them. The CDR3 DNA reads as TGTGCCAGCAGTGAGGTAGTCCGTGGCTACACCTTC. Amino acid sequence: CASSEVVRGYTF.

The chain couples TRBV2 to TRBJ1-1, with D uncertain. The CDR3 consists of 14 residues. Trimming took 2 bases from V and 1 from J, leaving 8 bases between them. Per the germline V gene, CDR1 is SNHLY and CDR2 is FYNNEI. The CDR3 loop reads CASSELTANTEAFF. DNA for the CDR3: TGTGCCAGCAGTGAACTAACAGCGAACACTGAAGCTTTCTTT.

J is TRBJ2-7 and V is TRBV2; no definite D call. V lost 4 bases to trimming and J lost 0 bases, with 13 bases between them. The CDR3 runs 15 residues. Germline CDR1 SNHLY, CDR2 FYNNEI. The CDR3 nucleotides read TGTGCCAGCAGTGCACGAGTCCTAACCTCCTACGAGCAGTACTTC. This translates into CASSARVLTSYEQYF.